This entry is about one TCR beta chain. Its antigen is undetermined. The data are from a study of shared clonotypes between healthy human individuals. An even split of each subset's genomic DNA across several immunoSEQ plates was performed. Sequencing was performed with immunoSEQ multiplex PCR; in TCRdb, only in-frame clones are kept and a portion is missing. The sample carries about 490,000 clones, approximately 80% recorded once. This CDR3 has 16 amino acids. V lost 4 bases to trimming and J lost 0 bases; unmatched junction nucleotides: 3. Germline-derived CDR1 and CDR2 are MGHRA and YSYEKL. General study findings and limits: With few donors, the genetic and exposure-history diversity represented was limited.

Specimen: PBMCs. The rearrangement links TRBV4-1 to TRBJ2-6, with 7 bases aligning to TRBD1. This receptor was identified in a woman in her thirties or forties in good health. Some clones in this sample may be carry-over from other donors' samples. The CDR3: CASSRGTVSGANVLTF. CDR3 DNA sequence: TGCGCCAGCAGCCGAGGGACAGTCTCTGGGGCCAACGTCCTGACTTTC.